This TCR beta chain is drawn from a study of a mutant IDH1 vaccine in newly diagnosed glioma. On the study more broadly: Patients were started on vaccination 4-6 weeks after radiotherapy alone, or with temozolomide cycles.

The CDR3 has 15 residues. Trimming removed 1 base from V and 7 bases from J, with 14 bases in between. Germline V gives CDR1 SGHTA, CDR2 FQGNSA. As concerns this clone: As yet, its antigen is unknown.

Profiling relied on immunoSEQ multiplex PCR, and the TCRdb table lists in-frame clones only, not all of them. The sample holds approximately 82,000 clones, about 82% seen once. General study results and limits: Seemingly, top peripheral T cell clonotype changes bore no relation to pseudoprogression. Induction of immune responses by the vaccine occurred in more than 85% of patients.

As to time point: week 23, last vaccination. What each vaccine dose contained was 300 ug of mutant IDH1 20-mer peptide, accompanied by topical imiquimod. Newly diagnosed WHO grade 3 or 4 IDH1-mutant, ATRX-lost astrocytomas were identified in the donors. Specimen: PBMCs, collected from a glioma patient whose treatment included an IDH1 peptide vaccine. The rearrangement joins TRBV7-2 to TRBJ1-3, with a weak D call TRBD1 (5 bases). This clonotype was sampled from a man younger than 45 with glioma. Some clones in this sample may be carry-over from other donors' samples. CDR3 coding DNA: TGTGCCAGCAGCTTAGAGGGCAAGGGGAGGAACACCATATATTTT. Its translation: CASSLEGKGRNTIYF.